This paragraph reports one T cell receptor beta chain. The CDR3 has 13 amino acids. Germline-derived CDR1 and CDR2 are SGDLS and YYNGEE. V was trimmed by 2 bases and J by 3 bases, leaving 9 bases between them. This specimen comes from a study of blood T cell repertoires in COVID-19. For the study at large: Acute and convalescent COVID-19 samples came from the United States, Italy and Spain. T cells, B-cell-depleted T cells, or PBMCs provided the cDNA or gDNA that served as material.

Assay used: immunoSEQ multiplex PCR; TCRdb lists only in-frame clones, some missing. The sample lists about 64,000 clones; 86% were seen once. The sequence came from a man between 45 and 60 years old with active COVID-19. The V gene is TRBV9, the J gene TRBJ2-7; no clear D gene. Source material: peripheral blood. The CDR3 region is CASSVAQNYEQYF. The CDR3 DNA reads as TGTGCCAGCAGCGTGGCACAGAACTACGAGCAGTACTTC.